Presented here are 24 T cell receptor beta chains from one specimen sequenced in a study of monozygotic twins with inflammatory bowel disease. TCRdb reworked the 5' RACE reads into one entry per CDR3 protein, no DNA. This sample's table has approximately 380,000 distinct CDR3 sequences. The sequencing input was blood. The origin of the receptors is a human donor with ulcerative colitis or Crohn's disease, or a healthy co-twin of an affected twin (not recorded which).

The chain couples TRBV20-1 to TRBJ2-5; TCRdb proposes TRBD1, but this gene call is untestable without DNA. Per germline, CDR1 DFQATT and CDR2 SNEGSKA (reference sequence). The CDR3 length is 15 residues. The CDR3 here is CSARDPSSTGEAQYF.

The chain uses TRBV4-1 and TRBJ2-7; TCRdb's D gene call, TRBD1, goes unchecked for lack of DNA. From germline, CDR1 is MGHRA and CDR2 YSYEKL. The length of the CDR3 is 13 residues. The CDR3 here is CASSQPQGIEQYF.

V usage is TRBV6-2 or TRBV6-3 and J usage is TRBJ2-7; no DNA is available, so the TRBD2 call from TCRdb remains unchecked. This CDR3 has 15 amino acids. Germline V gene lookup returns CDR1 MNHEY and CDR2 SVGEGT. The CDR3 sequence is CASSLQGYGSYEQYF.

The rearrangement uses TRBV14 and TRBJ2-7. The germline CDR1 and CDR2 sequences are SGHDN and FVKESK. The CDR3 has 14 amino acids. The CDR3 protein is CASSQALSSYEQYF.

The chain uses TRBV4-3 and TRBJ2-2; TCRdb's D gene call, TRBD1, goes unchecked for lack of DNA. This CDR3 is built from 16 residues. Germline V gives CDR1 LGHNA, CDR2 YSLEER. CDR3 in amino acids: CASSATGTGVYGELFF.

The J gene is TRBJ1-3, the V gene TRBV30; TCRdb designates TRBD1, a call that cannot be tested without DNA. CDR1 is GTSNPN, CDR2 SVGIG, per germline (reference sequence). The CDR3 loop spans 12 amino acids. CDR3 sequence: CAWNPAGNTIYF. The entire variable domain, with the rest obtained from reference TRBV30 and TRBJ1-3, is as follows: SQTIHQWPATLVQPVGSPLSLECTVEGTSNPNLYWYRQAAGRGLQLLFYSVGIGQISSEVPQNLSASRPQDRQFILSSKKLLLSDSGFYLCAWNPAGNTIYFGEGSWLTVV.

The chain recombines TRBV20-1 with TRBJ2-3. The CDR3 spans 13 residues. In germline, CDR1 is DFQATT, CDR2 SNEGSKA (reference sequence). The CDR3 reads CSARDSGKPLRYF.

This chain uses TRBV29-1 with TRBJ2-3; as DNA is missing, the TRBD1 call by TCRdb cannot be tested. The germline V gene has CDR1 SQVTM and CDR2 ANQGSEA. This CDR3 has 16 amino acids. CDR3 amino acids: CSVGRRGTGNTDTQYF.

The V and J genes are TRBV27 and TRBJ2-5; TCRdb reports TRBD1, a call that lacks DNA to check it against. Germline V lookup: CDR1 MNHEY, CDR2 SMNVEV (reference sequence). The CDR3 contains 16 residues. CDR3 loop: CASSFAQQGSVGTQYF.

The J gene is TRBJ2-6, the V gene TRBV18; absent DNA, TCRdb's TRBD1 call cannot be checked. Germline CDR1 reads KGHSH; CDR2 reads LQKENI. The CDR3 sequence is 15 residues long. The CDR3: CASSPPPGQSPVLTF.

This sequence joins TRBV7-2 and TRBJ2-2. Looked up from germline, CDR1 is SGHTA and CDR2 is FQGNSA. CDR3 length equals 15 residues. The CDR3 reads CASSLVVWYTGELFF.

The gene calls are TRBV24-1 and TRBJ2-3; as DNA is missing, the TRBD2 call by TCRdb cannot be tested. This CDR3 has 16 amino acids. CDR1 and CDR2 from the germline V gene are KGHDR and SFDVKD. The CDR3 sequence is CATSDLARGGTDTQYF.

The gene calls are TRBV7-9 and TRBJ1-1; there is no DNA to check the TCRdb D call of TRBD1. CDR1 is SEHNR, CDR2 FQNEAQ, per germline (reference sequence). This CDR3 has 14 residues. This CDR3 is CASRTGGVNTEAFF.

The chain carries TRBV5-1 and TRBJ2-7. This CDR3 contains 13 residues. Germline CDR1 and CDR2: SGHRS and YFSETQ. CDR3 region: CASSMGDSYEQYF.

The V and J genes are TRBV6-5 and TRBJ1-5; the D call from TCRdb, TRBD1, cannot be confirmed without DNA. Germline values: CDR1 MNHEY, CDR2 SVGAGI. The CDR3 is made up of 13 amino acids. Here the CDR3 reads CASRMTGNQPQHF.

This chain uses TRBV19 with TRBJ2-1; lacking DNA, the TRBD2 call made by TCRdb goes unchecked. Germline loops: CDR1 LNHDA, CDR2 SQIVND (reference sequence). The length of the CDR3 is 15 residues. CDR3 protein: CASSIRTSGYNEQFF.

This CDR3 is CSAVSGGAWETQYF. The rearrangement uses TRBV20-1 and TRBJ2-5; TCRdb returns TRBD2, unconfirmable since there is no DNA. The CDR3 loop spans 14 amino acids. Per germline, CDR1 DFQATT and CDR2 SNEGSKA (reference sequence).

The genes are TRBV18 and TRBJ2-1; TCRdb picks TRBD1, but there is no DNA to check that call. Per the germline V gene, CDR1 is KGHSH and CDR2 is LQKENI. This CDR3 has 13 residues. The CDR3 region is CASSPDSDNEQFF.

The chain combines TRBV9 with TRBJ2-1; lacking DNA, the TRBD2 call made by TCRdb goes unchecked. This CDR3 is 16 amino acids long. Per the germline V gene, CDR1 is SGDLS and CDR2 is YYNGEE. CDR3 in amino acids: CASSEPVGGAYNEQFF.

The chain links TRBV6-4 to TRBJ1-1; the TCRdb D gene call, TRBD1, has no DNA to confirm it. The CDR3 runs 14 residues. The germline CDR1 and CDR2 sequences are MRHNA and SNTAGT. This CDR3 is CASKPDRVNTEAFF.

V gene TRBV20-1 combines with J gene TRBJ1-5; the TCRdb D gene call, TRBD1, has no DNA to confirm it. CDR1 and CDR2 from the germline V gene are DFQATT and SNEGSKA (reference sequence). This CDR3 is built from 16 residues. CDR3 residues: CSARLGQGNSNQPQHF.

J is TRBJ2-2 and V is TRBV12-3 or TRBV12-4; the D call of TRBD1 rests on TCRdb alone, since no DNA is present to check it. This CDR3 comprises 18 residues. The CDR3 region is CASSSRIGGGPNTGELFF.

The J gene is TRBJ1-6, the V gene TRBV5-1. Per the germline V gene, CDR1 is SGHRS and CDR2 is YFSETQ. The CDR3 has 12 amino acids. The CDR3 sequence is CASSLDRSPLHF.

V gene TRBV4-3 combines with J gene TRBJ2-1; there is no DNA to check the TCRdb D call of TRBD2. The V gene's germline CDR1 is LGHNA and CDR2 YSLEER. The CDR3 is made up of 17 amino acids. CDR3 in amino acids: CASSQGGPGGRYNEQFF.